These 22 T cell receptor beta chains were all obtained from the same sample, sequenced in a study of blood T cell repertoires in COVID-19. Sequenced by immunoSEQ multiplex PCR; TCRdb stores in-frame clones only, minus some. The sample contains about 220,000 clones, around 88% of which appear only once. Sequenced sample: peripheral blood. Receptors were obtained from a woman in her thirties who had recovered from COVID-19.

The chain combines TRBV6-5 with TRBJ2-7; 7 nucleotides align to TRBD1. Germline loops: CDR1 MNHEY, CDR2 SVGAGI. The CDR3 totals 12 residues. V was pared by 9 bases and J by 1 base, with 3 bases of the junction left unmatched. This chain's CDR3 is CASRDSSYEQYF. Here the CDR3 DNA reads TGTGCCAGTAGGGACAGTTCCTACGAGCAGTACTTC.

The chain uses TRBV4-2 and TRBJ2-7; TRBD1 agrees at 9 bases. V lost 0 bases and J lost 3; bases outside the gene matches: 12. In germline, CDR1 is LGHNA, CDR2 YNFKEQ. The CDR3 contains 18 residues. Here the CDR3 DNA reads TGTGCCAGCAGCCAAGATACCGCCTTGGGACAGGGTTACTACGAGCAGTACTTC. This translates into CASSQDTALGQGYYEQYF.

The chain uses TRBV5-1 and TRBJ2-7, with D possibly matching TRBD1 (5 bases). The V gene lost 1 base and the J gene lost 4 bases, with 9 bases spanning the gap. Germline CDR1 reads SGHRS; CDR2 reads YFSETQ. The CDR3 totals 13 residues. CDR3 sequence (DNA): TGCGCCAGCAGCTTGTCAGGGTTGTACGAGCAGTACTTC. Its protein product is CASSLSGLYEQYF.

The table lists this clone with a few counts. V gene TRBV4-1 combines with J gene TRBJ2-7, with 8 bases lining up with TRBD2. Per the germline V gene, CDR1 is MGHRA and CDR2 is YSYEKL. This CDR3 has 14 amino acids. V shed 4 bases and J 6 bases; nucleotides not matched to a gene: 8. DNA of the CDR3: TGCGCCAGCAGCCCGGCCGGGACTAGGGGCGAGCAGTACTTC. Translation: CASSPAGTRGEQYF.

This chain joins TRBV14 and TRBJ2-3, with D tentatively TRBD2 (6 bases). The CDR3 covers 16 residues. Germline lookup yields CDR1 SGHDN and CDR2 FVKESK. Trimming cost V 2 bases and J 2 bases, with 14 bases left between them. The CDR3 bases are TGTGCCAGCAGCCAACCTCGGGGGTCCTACACAGATACGCAGTATTTT. It codes for CASSQPRGSYTDTQYF.

The chain has TRBV30 and TRBJ1-3; 8 nucleotides match TRBD1. This CDR3 region has 16 residues. V trimming: 1 base; J trimming: 0 bases; junction bases outside the gene matches: 5. The germline gives CDR1 GTSNPN, CDR2 SVGIG (reference sequence). The CDR3 DNA follows: TGTGCCTGGAGTGGGGGACAGGCCTCCTCTGGAAACACCATATATTTT. It specifies CAWSGGQASSGNTIYF.

The chain joins TRBV9 to TRBJ2-2; 11 bases align to TRBD1. V lost 0 bases to trimming and J lost 5 bases; unmatched junction nucleotides: 6. Germline V CDR1 and CDR2: SGDLS, YYNGEE. This CDR3 contains 17 residues. The CDR3: CASSVAPGTGGTGELFF. DNA for the CDR3: TGTGCCAGCAGCGTAGCCCCCGGGACAGGGGGTACCGGGGAGCTGTTTTTT.

The gene calls are TRBV12-1 and TRBJ1-2; TRBD1 is taken as the D call from the table, unchecked against the DNA. TRBV12-1 is a pseudogene locus. The CDR3 sequence is 18 residues long. The CDR3 DNA sequence: TGTGCCAGCAGCTTCGACCCGGGACAGGGGAAATCCGACTATGGCTACACCTTC. The encoded protein is CASSFDPGQGKSDYGYTF.

This chain connects TRBV15 to TRBJ2-2; maybe TRBD1 (5 bases). The V gene lost 3 bases and the J gene lost 6 bases, with 11 bases spanning the gap. CDR1 is LNHNV and CDR2 is YYDKDF in the germline V gene (reference sequence). The CDR3 sequence is 14 residues long. The CDR3 nucleotides read TGTGCCACCAGCAGGGACATCAACGCCGGGGAGCTGTTTTTT. Its protein is CATSRDINAGELFF.

The chain has TRBV15 and TRBJ1-2; D gene uncertain. Trimming took 1 base from V and 1 from J, leaving 7 bases between them. Per germline, CDR1 LNHNV and CDR2 YYDKDF (reference sequence). The CDR3 spans 14 residues. CDR3 DNA sequence: TGTGCCACCAGCAGAGGGGCAATTAACTATGGCTACACCTTC. Encoded protein: CATSRGAINYGYTF.

The CDR3 protein is CASSSPRTVNTEAFF. DNA for the CDR3: TGTGCCAGCAGCTCGCCCCGGACAGTGAACACTGAAGCTTTCTTT. This sequence joins TRBV13 and TRBJ1-1; D may be TRBD1 (6 bases). The CDR3 is made up of 15 amino acids. The V end was cut by 4 bases, the J end by 0 bases, with 12 bases between. Germline V gives CDR1 PRHDT, CDR2 FYEKMQ (reference sequence).

The rearrangement uses TRBV5-1 and TRBJ1-1; 9 bases agree with TRBD1. Germline assignment: CDR1 SGHRS and CDR2 YFSETQ. The CDR3 has 14 amino acids. J lost 5 bases, V lost 2 bases, and 4 bases had no gene match. CDR3: CASSFTGGETEAFF. For the CDR3, the DNA is TGCGCCAGCAGCTTTACAGGGGGCGAGACTGAAGCTTTCTTT.

CDR3 DNA: TGTGCCAGCAGTGCAGAACAGGGGAATGAGCAGTTCTTC. Its translation: CASSAEQGNEQFF. The rearrangement joins TRBV2 to TRBJ2-1, with 7 bases lining up with TRBD1. J lost 7 bases, V lost 4 bases, and 4 bases had no gene match. The germline V gene has CDR1 SNHLY and CDR2 FYNNEI. The CDR3 runs to 13 residues.

This rearrangement joins TRBV7-2 to TRBJ2-7; possibly TRBD2 for D (5 bases). V was trimmed by 5 bases and J by 2 bases, leaving 16 bases between them. CDR1 and CDR2 from the germline V gene are SGHTA and FQGNSA. This CDR3 region has 15 residues. CDR3 bases: TGTGCCAGCAGCCGGACTTTGTTGGCGGCCTACGAGCAGTACTTC. Translation gives CASSRTLLAAYEQYF.

CDR3 region: CASSSDRGGTQYF. The CDR3 region has the DNA TGTGCCAGCAGCTCCGACAGGGGGGGGACCCAGTACTTC. The V and J genes are TRBV7-2 and TRBJ2-5, with 9 bases matching TRBD1. V trimming: 4 bases; J trimming: 7 bases; junction bases outside the gene matches: 4. Germline-derived CDR1 and CDR2 are SGHTA and FQGNSA. The CDR3 is made up of 13 amino acids.

This clone was seen only a few times. The chain employs TRBV7-2 and TRBJ1-5; TRBD1 might be the D (5 bases). Germline CDR1 and CDR2: SGHTA and FQGNSA. This CDR3 has 15 amino acids. Deletions cut 5 bases from V and 0 bases from J, with 11 bases between. This chain's CDR3 is CASSAGGSSNQPQHF. Here the CDR3 DNA reads TGTGCCAGCAGCGCCGGGGGGAGTAGCAATCAGCCCCAGCATTTT. Filled out from reference TRBV7-2 and TRBJ1-5, the complete variable domain reads GAGVSQSPSNKVTEKGKDVELRCDPISGHTALYWYRQSLGQGLEFLIYFQGNSAPDKSGLPSDRFSAERTGGSVSTLTIQRTQQEDSAVYLCASSAGGSSNQPQHFGDGTRLSIL.

CDR3 coding DNA: TGCGCCAGCTCGGGAGGGGACAGGGTATCCTACGAGCAGTACTTC. This sequence encodes CASSGGDRVSYEQYF. V gene TRBV5-1 combines with J gene TRBJ2-7, with D possibly matching TRBD1 (9 bases). Germline CDR1 and CDR2: SGHRS and YFSETQ. V was trimmed by 7 bases and J by 1 base, leaving 18 bases between them. The CDR3 contains 15 residues.

This clone appeared once. The rearrangement uses TRBV5-4 and TRBJ2-5; 9 nucleotides agree with TRBD2. The V and J ends lost 0 bases and 4 bases, in that order; junction bases with no gene match: 7. This CDR3 comprises 16 residues. Germline CDR1 and CDR2: SGHNT and YYREEE (reference sequence). CDR3 sequence: CASSLGPAGGGETQYF. The CDR3 DNA follows: TGTGCCAGCAGCTTGGGCCCAGCGGGGGGAGGAGAGACCCAGTACTTC.

The chain links TRBV24-1 to TRBJ2-2; maybe TRBD1 (5 bases). From germline, CDR1 is KGHDR and CDR2 SFDVKD. With 5 bases removed from V and 5 bases from J, the gap between germline ends came to 14 bases. The CDR3 totals 15 residues. CDR3 nucleotide sequence: TGTGCCACCAGTGCTTCAGGGCCTGGAACCGGGGAGCTGTTTTTT. Protein product: CATSASGPGTGELFF.

The chain employs TRBV29-1 and TRBJ2-1; 11 bases fit TRBD2. The CDR3 covers 16 residues. V lost 4 bases, J lost 0 bases, and 5 bases stayed unmatched. Germline CDR1 SQVTM, CDR2 ANQGSEA. In nucleotides, the CDR3 is TGCAGCGTTGTGACTAGCGGGGACAGCTCCTACAATGAGCAGTTCTTC. It translates to CSVVTSGDSSYNEQFF.

This clone was counted once. The chain recombines TRBV9 with TRBJ2-3, with 7 nucleotides matching TRBD2. The CDR3 totals 15 residues. Looked up from germline, CDR1 is SGDLS and CDR2 is YYNGEE. V shed 3 bases, J shed 2 bases, and the junction held 6 bases outside the gene matches. CDR3 sequence (DNA): TGTGCCAGCAGCGCCCCGGGACTAAACACAGATACGCAGTATTTT. Its protein is CASSAPGLNTDTQYF.

The rearrangement uses TRBV7-7 and TRBJ2-3; TRBD2 is a possible D gene (5 bases). The CDR3 sequence is 13 residues long. From germline, CDR1 is SSHAT and CDR2 FNYEAQ (reference sequence). Trimming left V 5 bases short and J 7 bases short, with 13 bases between. The CDR3: CASSPQRGNTQYF. In DNA form, the CDR3 reads TGTGCCAGCAGCCCGCAACGGGGTAATACGCAGTATTTT.